The rows below give T cell receptor beta chains drawn from one sample of a study of regulatory T cells in long-lasting Graves disease. TCRdb re-called the multiplex PCR reads through MiXCR, storing one row per CDR3 protein. This sample carries more than 450,000 distinct CDR3 sequences, about 11% of them seen once, and the ten largest clones take around 10%. These data also featured in a second study, about T cells in Graves' hyperthyroidism and ophthalmopathy.

The specimen was peripheral blood mononuclear cells (PBMCs), collected at new diagnosis, from a patient treated with antithyroid drugs. These receptors all stem from a woman younger than 45 with Graves disease. The CDR3 runs from the conserved cysteine through the conserved F or W. The order of the fields is CDR3 length, V gene, clone size, J gene, D gene, CDR3 protein, CDR3 DNA. D genes are given only for firm matches. Only some rows state a clone size, as once, few, many or a class for expanded clones.

14	TRBV5-6	NA	TRBJ2-7	TRBD1	CASSLTGGRDEQYF	TGTGCCAGCAGCTTGACAGGGGGAAGGGACGAGCAGTACTTC
14	TRBV5-1	NA	TRBJ2-7	TRBD1	CASSVRDRVYEQYF	TGCGCCAGCAGCGTCCGGGACAGGGTCTACGAGCAGTACTTC
15	TRBV24-1	many	TRBJ2-7	NA	CATSGIRPRIYEQYF	TGTGCCACCAGTGGGATCCGGCCCCGCATCTACGAGCAGTACTTC
13	TRBV6-2/TRBV6-3	few	TRBJ1-1	NA	CASSQERSGEAFF	TGTGCCAGCAGCCAGGAGCGTTCAGGGGAAGCTTTCTTT
12	TRBV5-6	few	TRBJ1-1	TRBD1	CASSWGQFEAFF	TGTGCCAGCAGCTGGGGACAGTTTGAAGCTTTCTTT
15	TRBV12-3/TRBV12-4	many	TRBJ1-5	TRBD1	CASRRDRALYQPQHF	TGTGCCAGCAGACGTGACAGGGCCCTCTATCAGCCCCAGCATTTT
15	TRBV20-1	many	TRBJ2-1	NA	CSAREVGGDGNEQFF	TGCAGTGCTAGAGAGGTGGGGGGTGATGGGAATGAGCAGTTCTTC
13	TRBV29-1	many	TRBJ1-1	TRBD1	CSVEDRQGPEAFF	TGCAGCGTTGAAGACCGACAGGGGCCTGAAGCTTTCTTT
15	TRBV9	few	TRBJ2-3	NA	CASSVKTVPTDTQYF	TGTGCCAGCAGCGTCAAGACGGTCCCCACAGATACGCAGTATTTT
15	TRBV2	many	TRBJ2-1	TRBD1	CASSGQGSAYNEQFF	TGTGCCAGCAGCGGACAGGGATCAGCCTACAATGAGCAGTTCTTC
13	TRBV2	many	TRBJ2-7	TRBD1	CASRRQGLDEQYF	TGTGCCAGCAGAAGACAGGGCCTCGACGAGCAGTACTTC
13	TRBV5-1	few	TRBJ2-1	TRBD2	CASSSGPLNEQFF	TGCGCCAGCTCTAGCGGCCCTTTAAATGAGCAGTTCTTC
14	TRBV4-2	NA	TRBJ2-1	NA	CASSQFRDYNEQFF	TGTGCCAGCAGCCAATTTCGGGACTACAATGAGCAGTTCTTC
15	TRBV20-1	many	TRBJ2-2	NA	CSANPRGMNTGELFF	TGCAGTGCCAATCCCCGGGGCATGAACACCGGGGAGCTGTTTTTT
14	TRBV20-1	many	TRBJ2-7	TRBD1	CSAQGQGRPYEQYF	TGCAGTGCCCAGGGACAGGGGCGCCCCTACGAGCAGTACTTC
14	TRBV11-3	few	TRBJ2-7	NA	CASSQSTLGGEQYF	TGTGCCAGCAGCCAGAGTACCCTGGGCGGCGAGCAGTACTTC
17	TRBV6-6	few	TRBJ2-4	NA	CASSYSLAVAAKNIQYF	TGTGCCAGCAGTTACTCGTTGGCGGTTGCAGCCAAAAACATTCAGTACTTC
15	TRBV7-8	many	TRBJ2-7	NA	CASSLGGAGENEQYF	TGTGCCAGCAGCTTAGGAGGGGCAGGGGAGAACGAGCAGTACTTC
17	TRBV7-3	few	TRBJ1-5	TRBD1	CASSLNYEGGMNQPQHF	TGTGCCAGCAGCTTAAACTATGAAGGGGGCATGAATCAGCCCCAGCATTTT
24	TRBV9	few	TRBJ1-2	NA	CASSVGSFGVGSTYGRPTNYGYTF	TGTGCCAGCAGCGTAGGAAGTTTCGGAGTGGGCAGTACTTACGGGCGGCCCACTAACTATGGCTACACCTTC
13	TRBV7-3	NA	TRBJ2-5	TRBD1	CASSSGQLETQYF	TGTGCCAGCAGCTCGGGACAGTTGGAGACCCAGTACTTC
17	TRBV2	many	TRBJ2-5	TRBD1	CASLRDRGGIIQETQYF	TGTGCCAGCCTTAGGGACAGGGGGGGAATTATCCAAGAGACCCAGTACTTC
16	TRBV14	many	TRBJ2-7	TRBD2	CASSQVSRERGYEQYF	TGTGCCAGCAGCCAAGTCTCGCGGGAGAGGGGTTACGAGCAGTACTTC
14	TRBV19	many	TRBJ1-4	NA	CASSIRPTNEKLFF	TGTGCCAGTAGTATTAGGCCAACTAATGAAAAACTGTTTTTT
17	TRBV11-3	few	TRBJ2-7	TRBD2	CASSQEWVSGITYEQYF	TGTGCCAGCAGCCAAGAATGGGTTAGCGGGATAACCTACGAGCAGTACTTC
15	TRBV6-5	many	TRBJ1-6	NA	CASSYSGGRNSPLHF	TGTGCCAGCAGTTACTCGGGGGGCCGAAACTCACCCCTCCACTTT
15	TRBV19	few	TRBJ1-2	NA	CASSMGGFPYYGYTF	TGTGCCAGTAGTATGGGAGGTTTCCCCTACTATGGCTACACCTTC
17	TRBV19	few	TRBJ1-5	NA	CASSMRGSRLSNQPQHF	TGTGCCAGTAGTATGCGAGGATCCCGCCTAAGCAATCAGCCCCAGCATTTT
13	TRBV5-4	many	TRBJ2-7	NA	CASSRDRDDEQYF	TGTGCCAGCAGCCGGGACCGCGACGACGAGCAGTACTTC
14	TRBV12-3/TRBV12-4	many	TRBJ1-2	TRBD1	CASSYSGTGNGYTF	TGTGCCAGCAGCTATTCCGGGACAGGGAATGGCTACACCTTC